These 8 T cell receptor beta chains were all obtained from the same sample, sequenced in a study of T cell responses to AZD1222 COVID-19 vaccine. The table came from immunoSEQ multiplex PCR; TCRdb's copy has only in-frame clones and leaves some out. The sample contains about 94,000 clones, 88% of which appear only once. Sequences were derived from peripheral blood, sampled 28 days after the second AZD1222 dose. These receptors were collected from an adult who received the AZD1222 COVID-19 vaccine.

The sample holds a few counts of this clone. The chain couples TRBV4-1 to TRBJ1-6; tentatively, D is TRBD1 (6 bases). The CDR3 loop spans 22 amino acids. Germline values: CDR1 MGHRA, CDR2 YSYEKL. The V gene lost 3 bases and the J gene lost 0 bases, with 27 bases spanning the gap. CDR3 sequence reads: CASSHQQIPGAQSSSYNSPLHF. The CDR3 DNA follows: TGCGCCAGCAGCCACCAACAGATCCCAGGGGCCCAATCGAGCTCCTATAATTCACCCCTCCACTTT.

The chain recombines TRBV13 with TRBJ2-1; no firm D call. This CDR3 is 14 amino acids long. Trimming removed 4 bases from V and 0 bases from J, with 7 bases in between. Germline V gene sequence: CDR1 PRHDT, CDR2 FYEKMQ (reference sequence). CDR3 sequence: CASSSWASYNEQFF. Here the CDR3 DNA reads TGTGCCAGCAGCTCCTGGGCCTCCTACAATGAGCAGTTCTTC.

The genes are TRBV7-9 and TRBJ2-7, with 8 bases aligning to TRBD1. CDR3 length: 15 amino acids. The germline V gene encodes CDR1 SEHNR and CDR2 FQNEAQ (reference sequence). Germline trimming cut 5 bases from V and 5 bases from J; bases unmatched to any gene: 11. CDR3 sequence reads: CASSLTGQVGDEQYF. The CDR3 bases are TGTGCCAGCAGCCTCACGGGACAGGTGGGGGACGAGCAGTACTTC.

The CDR3 reads CASSPGQGGNQPQHF. The CDR3 DNA follows: TGCGCCAGCAGCCCGGGACAGGGCGGCAATCAGCCCCAGCATTTT. The rearrangement links TRBV5-1 to TRBJ1-5; 9 nucleotides agree with TRBD1. The V segment lost 4 bases and the J segment 2 bases; nucleotides outside the gene matches: 4. The CDR3 is 15 residues long. Germline V gene sequence: CDR1 SGHRS, CDR2 YFSETQ.

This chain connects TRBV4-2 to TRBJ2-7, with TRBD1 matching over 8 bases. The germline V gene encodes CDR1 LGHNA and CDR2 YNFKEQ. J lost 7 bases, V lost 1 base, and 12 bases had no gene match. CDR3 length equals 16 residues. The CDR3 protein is CASSQAPSQGEGEQYF. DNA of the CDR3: TGTGCCAGCAGCCAAGCTCCCTCACAGGGGGAAGGGGAGCAGTACTTC.

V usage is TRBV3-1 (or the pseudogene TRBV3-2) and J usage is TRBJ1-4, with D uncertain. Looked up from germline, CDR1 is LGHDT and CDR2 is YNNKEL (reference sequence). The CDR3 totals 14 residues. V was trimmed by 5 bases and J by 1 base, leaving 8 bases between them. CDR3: CASSSLETNEKLFF. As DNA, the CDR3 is TGTGCCAGCAGCAGCCTAGAAACTAATGAAAAACTGTTTTTT.

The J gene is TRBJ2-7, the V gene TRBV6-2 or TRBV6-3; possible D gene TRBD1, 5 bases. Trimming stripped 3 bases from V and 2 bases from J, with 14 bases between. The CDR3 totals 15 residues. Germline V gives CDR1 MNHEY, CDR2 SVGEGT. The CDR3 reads CASSYAAGNTYEQYF. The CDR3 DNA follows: TGTGCCAGCAGTTATGCAGCAGGGAATACCTACGAGCAGTACTTC.

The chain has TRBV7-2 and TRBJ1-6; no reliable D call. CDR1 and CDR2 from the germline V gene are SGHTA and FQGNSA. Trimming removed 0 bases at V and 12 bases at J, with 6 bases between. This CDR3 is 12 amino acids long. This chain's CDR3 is CASSLARGPLHF. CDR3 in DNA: TGTGCCAGCAGCTTAGCTAGAGGACCCCTCCACTTT.